This T cell receptor (beta chain) emerged from a study of T-cell memory formation after mild COVID-19. This clonotype turned up a few times. TCRdb itself ran the 5' RACE reads through MiXCR, one entry per CDR3 protein. The profile covers 450,000 to 650,000 distinct CDR3 sequences, with about a fifth appearing a single time and approximately 13% taken by the ten largest. Deletions cut 3 bases from V and 7 bases from J, with 9 bases between. The CDR3 extends over 13 amino acids. Input material: PBMCs or a T cell subset sorted from them (not recorded which). This clonotype was obtained from an adult woman who had mild COVID-19 (a few samples of this study predate the infection). Cell type and time point are not known. This rearrangement joins TRBV12-3 or TRBV12-4 to TRBJ2-2; possibly TRBD2 for D (5 bases). This CDR3 is CASSFWENGELFF. The CDR3 DNA is TGTGCCAGCAGTTTTTGGGAGAACGGGGAGCTGTTTTTT.